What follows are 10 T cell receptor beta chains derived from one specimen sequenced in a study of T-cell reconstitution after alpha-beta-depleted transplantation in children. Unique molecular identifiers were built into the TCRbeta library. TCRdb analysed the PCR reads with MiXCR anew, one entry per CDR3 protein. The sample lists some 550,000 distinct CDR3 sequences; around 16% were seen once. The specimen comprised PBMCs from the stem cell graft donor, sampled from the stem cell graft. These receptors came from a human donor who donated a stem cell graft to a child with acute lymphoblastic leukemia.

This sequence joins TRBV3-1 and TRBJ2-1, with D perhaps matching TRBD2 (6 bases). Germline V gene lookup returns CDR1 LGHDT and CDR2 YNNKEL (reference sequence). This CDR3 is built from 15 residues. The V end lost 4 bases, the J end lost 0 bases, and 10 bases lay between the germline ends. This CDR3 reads CASSPVGGSYNEQFF. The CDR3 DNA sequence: TGTGCCAGCAGCCCGGTCGGGGGCTCCTACAATGAGCAGTTCTTC.

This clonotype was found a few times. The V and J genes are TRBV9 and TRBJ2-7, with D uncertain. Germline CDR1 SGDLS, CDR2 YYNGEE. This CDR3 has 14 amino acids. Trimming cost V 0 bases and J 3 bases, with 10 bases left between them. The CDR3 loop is CASSVDFSGYEQYF. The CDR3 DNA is TGTGCCAGCAGCGTAGATTTCTCGGGCTACGAGCAGTACTTC.

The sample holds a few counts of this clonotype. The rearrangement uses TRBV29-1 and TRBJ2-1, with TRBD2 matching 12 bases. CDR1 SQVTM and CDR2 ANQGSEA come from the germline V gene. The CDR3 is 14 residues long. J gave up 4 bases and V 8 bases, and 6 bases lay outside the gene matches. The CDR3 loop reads CSTTTSGRYNEQFF. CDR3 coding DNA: TGCAGCACTACAACTAGCGGGAGGTACAATGAGCAGTTCTTC.

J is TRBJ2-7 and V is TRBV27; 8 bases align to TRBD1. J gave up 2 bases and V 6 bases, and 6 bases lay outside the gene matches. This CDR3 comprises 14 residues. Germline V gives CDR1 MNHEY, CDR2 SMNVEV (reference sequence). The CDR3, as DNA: TGTGCCAGCAGATCGGACAGGGCCGCCTACGAGCAGTACTTC. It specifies CASRSDRAAYEQYF.

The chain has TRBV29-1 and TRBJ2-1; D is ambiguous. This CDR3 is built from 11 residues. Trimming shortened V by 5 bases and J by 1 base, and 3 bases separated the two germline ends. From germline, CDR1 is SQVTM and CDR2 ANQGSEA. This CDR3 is CSVRSYNEQFF. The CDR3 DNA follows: TGCAGCGTTCGATCCTACAATGAGCAGTTCTTC.

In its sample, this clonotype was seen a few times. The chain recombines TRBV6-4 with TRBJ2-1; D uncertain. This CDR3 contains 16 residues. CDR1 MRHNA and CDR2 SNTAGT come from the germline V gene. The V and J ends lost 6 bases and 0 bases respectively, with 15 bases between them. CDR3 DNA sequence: TGTGCCAGCAGACCCATCGCAGGTAGCTCCTACAATGAGCAGTTCTTC. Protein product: CASRPIAGSSYNEQFF.

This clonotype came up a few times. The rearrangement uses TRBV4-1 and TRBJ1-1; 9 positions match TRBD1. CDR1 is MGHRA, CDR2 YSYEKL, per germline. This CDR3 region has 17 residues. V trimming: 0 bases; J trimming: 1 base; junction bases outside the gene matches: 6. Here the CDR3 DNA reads TGCGCCAGCAGCCAAGATCGGGACAGGGTCGCGAACACTGAAGCTTTCTTT. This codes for CASSQDRDRVANTEAFF.

The DNA of the CDR3 is TGTGCCAGCAGCAAAAGGGGAGTGACCGGGACAGGGGCGACCCTTTGGTACTTC. Translated, it gives CASSKRGVTGTGATLWYF. This chain joins TRBV21-1 and TRBJ2-5; whether TRBD1, the table's D call, matches the DNA was not checked. TRBV21-1 is shown as a pseudogene. The CDR3 sequence is 18 residues long.

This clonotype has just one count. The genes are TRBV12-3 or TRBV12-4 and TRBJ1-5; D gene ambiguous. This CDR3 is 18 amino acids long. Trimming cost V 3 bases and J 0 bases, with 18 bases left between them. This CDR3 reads CASSFSLSVGYSNQPQHF. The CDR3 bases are TGTGCCAGCAGTTTTTCCTTGTCGGTCGGTTATAGCAATCAGCCCCAGCATTTT.

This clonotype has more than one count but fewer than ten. CDR3 nucleotides: TGTGCCAGCAGCCAAGGTGGTTTCGCTACGGATACGCAGTATTTT. It yields the protein CASSQGGFATDTQYF. The chain couples TRBV7-3 to TRBJ2-3; D gene uncertain. The CDR3 is 15 residues long. Trimming took 5 bases from V and 6 from J, leaving 18 bases between them. The germline V gene encodes CDR1 SGHTA and CDR2 FQGTGA.